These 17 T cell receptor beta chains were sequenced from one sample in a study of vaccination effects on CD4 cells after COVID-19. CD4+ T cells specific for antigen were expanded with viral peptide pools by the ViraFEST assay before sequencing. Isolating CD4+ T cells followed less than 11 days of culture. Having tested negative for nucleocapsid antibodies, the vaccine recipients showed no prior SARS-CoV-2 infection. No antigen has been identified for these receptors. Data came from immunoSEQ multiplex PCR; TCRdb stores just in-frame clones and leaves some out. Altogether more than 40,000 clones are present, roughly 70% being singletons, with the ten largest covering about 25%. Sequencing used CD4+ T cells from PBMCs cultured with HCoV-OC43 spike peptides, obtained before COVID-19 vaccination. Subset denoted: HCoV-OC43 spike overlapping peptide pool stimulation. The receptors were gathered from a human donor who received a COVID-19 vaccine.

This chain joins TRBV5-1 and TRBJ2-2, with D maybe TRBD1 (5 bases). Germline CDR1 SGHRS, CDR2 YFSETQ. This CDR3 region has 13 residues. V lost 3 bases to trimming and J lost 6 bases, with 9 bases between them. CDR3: CASSSTVAGELFF. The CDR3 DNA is TGCGCCAGCAGCTCGACAGTAGCCGGGGAGCTGTTTTTT.

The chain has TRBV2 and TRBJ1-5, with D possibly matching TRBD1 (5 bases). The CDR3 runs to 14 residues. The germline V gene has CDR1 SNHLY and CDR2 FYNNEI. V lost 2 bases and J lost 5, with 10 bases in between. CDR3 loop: CASSEILGDQPQHF. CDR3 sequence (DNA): TGTGCCAGCAGTGAAATCTTGGGGGATCAGCCCCAGCATTTT.

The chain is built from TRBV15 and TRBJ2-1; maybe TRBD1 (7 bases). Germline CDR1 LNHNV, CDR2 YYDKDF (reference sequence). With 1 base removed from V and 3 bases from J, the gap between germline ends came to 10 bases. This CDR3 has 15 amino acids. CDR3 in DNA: TGTGCCACCAGCAGAGGACAGGGAGGCTACAATGAGCAGTTCTTC. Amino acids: CATSRGQGGYNEQFF.

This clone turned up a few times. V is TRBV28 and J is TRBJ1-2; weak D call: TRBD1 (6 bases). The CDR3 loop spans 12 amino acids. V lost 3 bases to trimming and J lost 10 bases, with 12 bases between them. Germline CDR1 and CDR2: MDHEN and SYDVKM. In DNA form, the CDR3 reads TGTGCCAGCAGTTTTCTCGGACAGACCTACACCTTC. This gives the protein CASSFLGQTYTF.

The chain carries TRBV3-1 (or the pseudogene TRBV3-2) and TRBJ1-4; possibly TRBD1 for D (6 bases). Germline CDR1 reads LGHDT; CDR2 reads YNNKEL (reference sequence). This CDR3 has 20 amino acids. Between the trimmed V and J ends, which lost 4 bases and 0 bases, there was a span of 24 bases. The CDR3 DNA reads TGTGCCAGCAGCCTAGGGGGGAAAGGGCCGAACCCAGCAACTAATGAAAAACTGTTTTTT. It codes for CASSLGGKGPNPATNEKLFF.

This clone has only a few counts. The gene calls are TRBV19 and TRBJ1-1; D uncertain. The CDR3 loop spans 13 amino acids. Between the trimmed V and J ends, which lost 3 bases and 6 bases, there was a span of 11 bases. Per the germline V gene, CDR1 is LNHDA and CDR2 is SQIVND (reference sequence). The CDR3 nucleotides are TGTGCCAGTAGTATCGAGGGCACGGCTGAAGCTTTCTTT. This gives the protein CASSIEGTAEAFF.

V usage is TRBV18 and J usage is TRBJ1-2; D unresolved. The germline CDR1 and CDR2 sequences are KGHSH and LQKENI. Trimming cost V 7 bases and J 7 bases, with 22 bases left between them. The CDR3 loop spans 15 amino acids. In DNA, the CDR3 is TGTGCCAGCTGTGGTAGGTTCGGGCTTATGGGTGGCTACACCTTC. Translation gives CASCGRFGLMGGYTF. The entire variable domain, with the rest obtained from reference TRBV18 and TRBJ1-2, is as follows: NAGVMQNPRHLVRRRGQEARLRCSPMKGHSHVYWYRQLPEEGLKFMVYLQKENIIDESGMPKERFSAEFPKEGPSILRIQQVVRGDSAAYFCASCGRFGLMGGYTFGSGTRLTVV.

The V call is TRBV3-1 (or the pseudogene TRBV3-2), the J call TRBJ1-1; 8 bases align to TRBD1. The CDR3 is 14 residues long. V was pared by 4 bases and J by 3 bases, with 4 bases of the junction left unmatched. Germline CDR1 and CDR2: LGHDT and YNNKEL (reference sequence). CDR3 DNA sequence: TGTGCCAGCAGCCGAACAGGGGGGGACACTGAAGCTTTCTTT. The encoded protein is CASSRTGGDTEAFF.

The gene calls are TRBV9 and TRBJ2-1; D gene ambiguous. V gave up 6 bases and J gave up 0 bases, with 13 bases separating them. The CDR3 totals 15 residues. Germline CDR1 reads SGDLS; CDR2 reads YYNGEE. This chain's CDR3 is CASTLDLGSYNEQFF. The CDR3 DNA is TGTGCCAGCACCCTAGACTTAGGCTCCTACAATGAGCAGTTCTTC.

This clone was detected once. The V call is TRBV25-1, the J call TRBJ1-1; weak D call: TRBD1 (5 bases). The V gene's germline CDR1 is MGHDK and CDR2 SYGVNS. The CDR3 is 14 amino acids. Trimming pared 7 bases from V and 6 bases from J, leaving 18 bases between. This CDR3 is CASKPRRGWAEAFF. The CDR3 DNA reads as TGTGCCAGCAAACCTCGGAGGGGATGGGCTGAAGCTTTCTTT.

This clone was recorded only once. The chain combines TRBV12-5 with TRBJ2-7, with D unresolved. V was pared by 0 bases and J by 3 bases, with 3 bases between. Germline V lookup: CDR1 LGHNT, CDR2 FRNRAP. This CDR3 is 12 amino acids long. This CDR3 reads CASGLVNYEQYF. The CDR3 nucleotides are TGTGCTAGTGGTTTGGTGAACTACGAGCAGTACTTC.

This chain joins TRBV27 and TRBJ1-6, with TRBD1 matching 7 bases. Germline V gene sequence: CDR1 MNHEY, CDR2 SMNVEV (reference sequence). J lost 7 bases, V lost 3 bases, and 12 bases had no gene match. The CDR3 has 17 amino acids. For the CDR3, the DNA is TGTGCCAGCAGTTTCAGGGGCCCGACAGGGCGGAATTCACCCCTCCACTTT. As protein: CASSFRGPTGRNSPLHF.

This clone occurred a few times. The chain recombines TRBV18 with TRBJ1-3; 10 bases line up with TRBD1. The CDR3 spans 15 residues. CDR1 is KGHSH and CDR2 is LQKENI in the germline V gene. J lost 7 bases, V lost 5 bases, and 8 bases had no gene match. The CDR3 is CASSSAPGQGNTIYF. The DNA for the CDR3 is TGTGCCAGCTCATCGGCGCCGGGACAGGGGAACACCATATATTTT.

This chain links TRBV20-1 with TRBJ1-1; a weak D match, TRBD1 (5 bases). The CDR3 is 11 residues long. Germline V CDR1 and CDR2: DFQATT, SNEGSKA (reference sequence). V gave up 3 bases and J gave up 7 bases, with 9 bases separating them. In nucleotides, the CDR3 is TGCAGTGCTAGCGGGACGGGTGAAGCTTTCTTT. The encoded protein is CSASGTGEAFF.

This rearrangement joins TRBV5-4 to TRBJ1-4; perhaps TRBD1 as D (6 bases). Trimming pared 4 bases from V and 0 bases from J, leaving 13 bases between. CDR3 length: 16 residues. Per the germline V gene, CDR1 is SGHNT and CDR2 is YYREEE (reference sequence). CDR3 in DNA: TGTGCCAGCAGCACCTACCGACAGGCAACTAATGAAAAACTGTTTTTT. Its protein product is CASSTYRQATNEKLFF.

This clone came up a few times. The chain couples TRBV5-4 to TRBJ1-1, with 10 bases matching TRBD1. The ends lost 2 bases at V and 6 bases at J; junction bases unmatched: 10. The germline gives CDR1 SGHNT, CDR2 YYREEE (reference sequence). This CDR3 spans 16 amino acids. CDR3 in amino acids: CASSLDRGLRLSEAFF. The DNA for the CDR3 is TGTGCCAGCAGCTTAGACAGGGGGCTGCGTTTGTCTGAAGCTTTCTTT.

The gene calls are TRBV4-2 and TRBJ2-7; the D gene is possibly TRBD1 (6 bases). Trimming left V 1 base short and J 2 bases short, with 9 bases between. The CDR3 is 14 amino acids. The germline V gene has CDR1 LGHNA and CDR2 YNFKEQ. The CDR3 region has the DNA TGTGCCAGCAGCCAAGTAGGGGGAACCTACGAGCAGTACTTC. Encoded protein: CASSQVGGTYEQYF.